What follows describes a single T cell receptor beta chain. This sample stems from a study of shared clonotypes between healthy human individuals. Overall study context: Researchers drew samples from two women and a few men aged 18 to 49.

Here immunoSEQ multiplex PCR was the method, and the copy in TCRdb shows in-frame clones only, minus some. The top ten hold about 0.13% of the sample, which has 2 million to 2.5 million clones, approximately 95% seen once. The ends were cut back, 0 bases at V and 3 bases at J, with 9 bases in the middle. CDR1 SGHAT and CDR2 FQNNGV come from the germline V gene. The CDR3 consists of 14 residues. Sequencing was done on a sample of naive CD4+ T cells sorted from blood. Regarding subset: CD45RA+ positively selected. The chain couples TRBV11-2 to TRBJ2-7, with D perhaps TRBD1 or TRBD2 (5 bases each). The receptor's source is a man aged 18 to 35 in good health. The CDR3 is CASSLDTGLYEQYF. As DNA, the CDR3 is TGTGCCAGCAGCTTAGATACAGGACTCTACGAGCAGTACTTC.